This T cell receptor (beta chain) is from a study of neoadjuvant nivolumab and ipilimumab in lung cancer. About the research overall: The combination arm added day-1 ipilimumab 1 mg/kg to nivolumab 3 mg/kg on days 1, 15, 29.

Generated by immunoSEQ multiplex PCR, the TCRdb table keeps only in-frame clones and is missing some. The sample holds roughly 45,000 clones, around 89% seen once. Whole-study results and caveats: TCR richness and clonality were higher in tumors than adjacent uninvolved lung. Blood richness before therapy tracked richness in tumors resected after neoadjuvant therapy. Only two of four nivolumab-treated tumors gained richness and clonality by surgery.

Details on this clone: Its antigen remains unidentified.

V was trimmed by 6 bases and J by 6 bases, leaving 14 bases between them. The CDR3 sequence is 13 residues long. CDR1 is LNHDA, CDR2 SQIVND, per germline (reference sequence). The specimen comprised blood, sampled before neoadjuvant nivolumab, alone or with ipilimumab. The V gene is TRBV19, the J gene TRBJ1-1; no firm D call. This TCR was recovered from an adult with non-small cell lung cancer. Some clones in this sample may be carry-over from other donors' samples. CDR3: CASRPGVEAEAFF. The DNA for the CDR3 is TGTGCCAGTAGACCTGGAGTGGAGGCTGAAGCTTTCTTT.